This TCR beta chain comes out of a study of T cell repertoires in cytomegalovirus infection (dated by TCRdb to about 2019). Context from the whole study: Peptide stimulations targeted recently identified HLA-C-restricted CMV epitopes, whose presentation resists viral immunomodulation, together with well-studied HLA-B-restricted epitopes. Donor HLA type was relevant to the analysis, because carriage of CMV infection together with the matching HLA type was indicated by public TCR beta signatures. Paper-wide results and their limitations: The ex vivo response was dominated by HLA-C-restricted CMV-specific TCR beta clonotypes, which also provided the single most frequent clonotype in two of eight donors. In both this cohort and an independent cohort of some 370 donors, the cumulative frequency of public TCR beta family members distinguished carriers of CMV infection plus the relevant HLA type.

Via the germline V gene, CDR1 is SGHVS and CDR2 FQNEAQ. V sheds 5 bases and J sheds 10 bases, leaving 17 bases between their ends. Inclusive of the bounding cysteine and phenylalanine, the CDR3 is 13 residues long. Just CDR3 DNA is preserved here, 39 bases in frame from base 1. This clonotype was picked up many times. It has no known antigen specificity. There are no base qualities to consult, and no much larger clone falls within one base. The data were produced on an Illumina HiSeq 1500. TCRdb trimmed public reads at Q25 via fastp, called clones via MiXCR and kept in-frame beta chains. Under each unique CDR3 protein, matching rows form one entry showing the most common genes and DNA. This sample gives hundreds of thousands of distinct CDR3 sequences in total; roughly 33% of them show up just once. The ten largest make up 15% to 20% of the sample. The treatment or condition label for this specimen denotes: in vitro stimulation with specific CMV peptide epitopes to enrich CMV-specific T cells.

This receptor was identified in a human donor in good health (CMV status not recorded). Some clones in this sample may be carry-over from other donors' samples. Rearrangement joined TRBV7-8 to TRBJ1-2, and possibly TRBD1, on 6 matching bases. The source material was cultured PBMCs, sampled from culture after CMV antigen stimulation. The CDR3 region reads CASSPGGDTSYTF. The DNA is TGTGCCAGCAGCCCCGGCGGGGACACCTCCTACACCTTC.